A single T cell receptor beta chain is shown here with its context. Its target is not known. CD45RO negativity and positive selection for CCR7 defined naive CD8 cells, a population that excluded terminally differentiated effector memory CD45RA+ cells. V was shortened by 3 bases and J by 0 bases, with 8 bases between the two germline ends. This CDR3 spans 14 amino acids. Germline V lookup: CDR1 LNHNV, CDR2 YYDKDF (reference sequence). The record originates from a study of shared clonotypes between healthy human individuals. Study-level findings and limits: Only blood samples were collected, and tissue repertoires likely differ. Rarefaction curves obtained for sorted subsets showed sequencing incomplete despite large depth. Generation of non-shared clonotypes was less probable than generation of clonotypes shared by all four donors.

Only in-frame clones appear in the TCRdb table, and some are missing; sequencing was by immunoSEQ multiplex PCR. In the table there are over 800,000 clones, 92% of which are singletons. The TCR originated in a man aged 30 to 39 in good health. J is TRBJ2-5 and V is TRBV15; a possible D gene is TRBD2 (6 bases). Sequencing was carried out using naive CD8+ T cells sorted from blood. The CDR3 DNA sequence: TGTGCCACCAGCAGGGCTAGCGACCAAGAGACCCAGTACTTC. Its protein is CATSRASDQETQYF.